This T cell receptor (beta chain) was sequenced during a study of vaccination and CD4 T cells after COVID-19 (dated by TCRdb to 2022 to 2024). Looking at the study overall: Convalescent patients had a positive SARS-CoV-2 result on nasal swab PCR, and of these patients, some ten had mild disease and one had severe disease. The convalescent cohort included six males and four females, with two Hispanic individuals, seven Caucasians, two Asians and one multiracial person. Participants received two doses of either the Pfizer-BioNTech BNT162b2 vaccine (n=8) or the Moderna mRNA-1273 vaccine (n=2). Post-COVID blood samples from convalescent patients were collected a median of around 100 days after diagnosis, with a range of 35 to 161 days. Post-vaccine blood samples were taken a median of 72 days after the second vaccine dose, with a range of about 13 to 241 days. The spike-specific CD4+ TCR repertoire was compared before and after mRNA vaccination in over nine COVID-19 convalescent patients and a handful of infection-naive healthy vaccine recipients.

Points on this clonotype: This receptor's antigen is unknown. No base qualities exist here, and no much larger clone lies one base off it.

CDR1 MGHDK and CDR2 SYGVNS are derived from the germline V gene. V loses 7 bases of germline sequence and J loses 4 bases, and the interval between the two ends is 8 bases. From cysteine to phenylalanine, the CDR3 is 11 amino acids long. The sequence is cut down to CDR3 DNA, 33 bases in frame from base 1. Positive SARS-CoV-2 PCR tests in the convalescent patients dated from March to December 2020, before Alpha, Beta and Delta variants emerged in the United States. PBMCs were separated from whole blood using Ficoll-Paque Plus gradient centrifugation and then either used fresh or cryopreserved at -140C. To prepare the library, PCR was applied. The sequencing machine was an Illumina iSeq 100. Per the authors' processing: Non-productive sequences were removed, and CDR3s not starting with C, not ending with F or W, or shorter than 7 amino acids were discarded. Using R version 3.6.1, CDR3 homology was evaluated through Levenshtein distances (stringdist) along with unrooted phylogenetic trees (ape). In-frame beta chains were kept once TCRdb had trimmed the public reads at Q25 with fastp and called clones with MiXCR. Rows with a matching CDR3 protein are joined into one entry that keeps the most common DNA and genes. TCRdb, not the original authors, processed these V and J calls. Counted in this sample were about 18,000 distinct CDR3 sequences; approximately 67% of them appeared once. 1% of the sample belongs to the ten largest clones.

Study-wide conclusions, independent of this receptor: In convalescent patients, a median approximately 83% of post-vaccine SARS-CoV-2-reactive clones were detected only after vaccination, and vaccine-specific priming was suggested by this finding. An increase in the median number of SARS-CoV-2-reactive clonotypes from around 20 after infection to 38 after vaccination was observed, but the change was not found to be significant. The number of convalescent patients in the study was relatively small, and the study did not examine early timepoints following natural infection. In convalescent patients, nearly all vaccine-specific clones (304 of 307) were found to be mono-reactive for SARS-CoV-2 spike rather than cross-reactive with common cold coronaviruses.

Sequences were derived from CD4+ T cells from blood, sampled before SARS-CoV-2 vaccination. The chain uses TRBV25-1 and TRBJ2-7; the D gene is unclear. This sequence originates from a human donor who had recovered from COVID-19. The CDR3 amino acid sequence is: CASIGKYEQYF. The DNA is as follows: TGTGCCAGCATTGGAAAGTACGAGCAGTACTTC.